Listed below are T cell receptor beta chains from one sample, sequenced in a study of beta chain features in type 1 diabetes. Repertoires were generated with immunoSEQ multiplex PCR, while TCRdb's copy carries only in-frame clones and drops some. The sample consists of a few hundred thousand clones, 8.5% to 10% of them appearing once. Material: central memory CD4+ T cells from blood. The receptors were gathered from a man under 40 with type 1 diabetes. Each CDR3 is given with its conserved first and last residue. The D gene is left open where the match is weak. Size is omitted from some rows. Given values are once, few, many or a class for expanded clones.

d_call	clone_size	v_call	j_call	cdr3_aa	cdr3_nt
TRBD2	NA	TRBV18	TRBJ2-1	CASSPKGTSGVSNEQFF	TGTGCCAGCTCACCAAAAGGGACTAGCGGGGTCTCAAATGAGCAGTTCTTC
NA	many	TRBV25-1	TRBJ2-7	CASAAIYEQYF	TGTGCCAGCGCCGCTATCTACGAGCAGTACTTC
NA	NA	TRBV7-2	TRBJ2-2	CASSPAGELFF	TGTGCCAGCAGCCCTGCAGGGGAGCTGTTTTTT
NA	NA	TRBV6-1	TRBJ2-2	CASSARDGTVGELFF	TGTGCCAGCAGTGCCCGGGACGGTACCGTCGGGGAGCTGTTTTTT
TRBD2	NA	TRBV5-4	TRBJ2-1	CASSQEPGGSSYNEQFF	TGTGCCAGCAGCCAAGAACCGGGGGGGAGCTCCTACAATGAGCAGTTCTTC
NA	NA	TRBV9	TRBJ1-1	CASSVMLGTEAFF	TGTGCCAGCAGCGTCATGTTGGGTACTGAAGCTTTCTTT
NA	NA	TRBV4-2	TRBJ1-2	CASSQDRARGGHGYTF	TGTGCCAGCAGCCAAGATCGGGCTAGGGGGGGCCATGGCTACACCTTC
NA	few	TRBV4-3	TRBJ2-2	CASSQDRQAETGELFF	TGCGCCAGCAGCCAAGATCGCCAGGCCGAAACCGGGGAGCTGTTTTTT
NA	NA	TRBV11-2	TRBJ2-1	CASSFTGSNEQFF	TGTGCCAGCAGCTTTACAGGGTCCAATGAGCAGTTCTTC
NA	NA	TRBV7-2	TRBJ1-2	CASSLVGIGYTF	TGTGCCAGCAGCTTAGTGGGTATTGGCTACACCTTC
NA	many	TRBV2	TRBJ2-1	CASSGTGSSYNEQFF	TGTGCCAGCAGTGGTACAGGGAGCTCCTACAATGAGCAGTTCTTC
NA	NA	TRBV10-3	TRBJ2-7	CAISEPTRYEQYF	TGTGCCATCAGTGAGCCGACCCGCTACGAGCAGTACTTC
NA	few	TRBV5-1	TRBJ2-1	CASSLAPGSGNNEQFF	TGCGCCAGCAGCTTGGCACCCGGATCAGGTAACAATGAGCAGTTCTTC
NA	few	TRBV7-8	TRBJ1-1	CASSVQVTNTEAFF	TGTGCCAGCAGCGTCCAGGTTACGAACACTGAAGCTTTCTTT
NA	many	TRBV11-2	TRBJ1-2	CASSLVWGKDGDGYTF	TGTGCCAGCAGCTTAGTTTGGGGCAAGGATGGGGATGGCTACACCTTC
NA	few	TRBV7-2	TRBJ1-3	CASSDQGSGNTIYF	TGTGCCAGCAGCGATCAGGGGTCTGGAAACACCATATATTTT
NA	few	TRBV28	TRBJ2-3	CASSREWGTDTQYF	TGTGCCAGCAGCCGTGAGTGGGGCACAGATACGCAGTATTTT
NA	many	TRBV10-3	TRBJ2-7	CAISPVGYEQYF	TGTGCCATCAGCCCCGTGGGGTACGAGCAGTACTTC
NA	NA	TRBV18	TRBJ2-7	CASSPPSSRGHEQYF	TGTGCCAGCTCACCACCGTCCAGCAGGGGCCACGAGCAGTACTTC
TRBD2	NA	TRBV5-1	TRBJ2-1	CASSFLADSYNEQFF	TGCGCCAGCAGCTTTCTAGCGGATAGCTACAATGAGCAGTTCTTC
NA	NA	TRBV6-6	TRBJ2-5	CASSSSDAAQETQYF	TGTGCCAGCAGTTCTAGCGACGCTGCTCAAGAGACCCAGTACTTC
NA	NA	TRBV5-6	TRBJ1-5	CASSLGDRENQPQHF	TGTGCCAGCAGCTTGGGCGACAGAGAGAATCAGCCCCAGCATTTT
TRBD2	few	TRBV4-3	TRBJ2-2	CASRMGREVTGELFF	TGCGCCAGCAGGATGGGGCGGGAGGTTACCGGGGAGCTGTTTTTT
TRBD1	many	TRBV23-1	TRBJ1-1	CASSQSGTGGLGRRTNTEAFF	TGCGCCAGCAGTCAATCCGGGACAGGGGGACTGGGTAGGAGGACGAACACTGAAGCTTTCTTT
NA	NA	TRBV4-1	TRBJ1-1	CASSQDSGLPNTEAFF	TGCGCCAGCAGCCAAGATTCCGGGCTCCCGAACACTGAAGCTTTCTTT
NA	NA	TRBV29-1	TRBJ1-2	CSVGIRGDVRGYTF	TGCAGCGTTGGAATTAGAGGGGACGTCAGGGGCTACACCTTC
NA	few	TRBV9	TRBJ1-1	CASSPVGGEAEAFF	TGTGCCAGCAGCCCCGTTGGGGGGGAGGCTGAAGCTTTCTTT
NA	NA	TRBV15	TRBJ1-5	CATSKRGGSQPQHF	TGTGCCACCAGCAAGAGGGGGGGGTCACAGCCCCAGCATTTT
TRBD1	NA	TRBV25-1	TRBJ1-1	CASSEGDRDTEAFF	TGTGCCAGCAGTGAAGGGGACAGAGACACTGAAGCTTTCTTT
TRBD1	many	TRBV28	TRBJ2-1	CALHAQGGNEQFF	TGTGCCCTACACGCACAGGGGGGTAATGAGCAGTTCTTC
NA	few	TRBV28	TRBJ2-1	CASSTSFRDPYNEQFF	TGTGCCAGCAGTACCTCCTTCCGGGACCCTTACAATGAGCAGTTCTTC
NA	few	TRBV4-3	TRBJ1-3	CASSQDLRNTIYF	TGCGCCAGCAGCCAAGATCTTCGGAACACCATATATTTT
TRBD2	NA	TRBV7-2	TRBJ2-5	CASSSTSGGETQYF	TGTGCCAGCAGCTCGACTAGCGGGGGAGAGACCCAGTACTTC
NA	few	TRBV11-2	TRBJ2-3	CASSLGFQGADTQYF	TGTGCCAGCAGCTTAGGCTTCCAGGGAGCAGATACGCAGTATTTT
TRBD2	many	TRBV15	TRBJ2-5	CATSRDGGAQYF	TGTGCCACCAGCAGGGACGGGGGGGCCCAGTACTTC
NA	few	TRBV6-5	TRBJ2-1	CASSRDRDEQFF	TGTGCCAGCAGCCGCGACCGCGATGAGCAGTTCTTC
TRBD1	few	TRBV2	TRBJ1-1	CASRDRGTEAFF	TGTGCCAGCAGAGACAGGGGGACTGAAGCTTTCTTT
TRBD1	NA	TRBV6-4	TRBJ1-2	CASSDSQGAGGYTF	TGTGCCAGCAGTGACTCGCAGGGGGCGGGTGGCTACACCTTC
TRBD2	NA	TRBV5-4	TRBJ2-7	CASATSGMGSYEQYF	TGTGCCAGCGCGACTAGCGGTATGGGATCCTACGAGCAGTACTTC
TRBD1	few	TRBV7-2	TRBJ2-5	CASSVDRGRQETQYF	TGTGCCAGCAGTGTAGACAGGGGGCGGCAAGAGACCCAGTACTTC
NA	NA	TRBV5-5	TRBJ2-7	CASSLGDGGAYEQYF	TGTGCCAGCAGCTTGGGGGATGGCGGCGCCTACGAGCAGTACTTC
NA	few	TRBV14	TRBJ1-2	CASSTRGNYGYTF	TGTGCCAGCAGCACCCGAGGGAACTATGGCTACACCTTC
TRBD1	few	TRBV30	TRBJ2-3	CAWSVRQGADTQYF	TGTGCCTGGAGTGTACGACAGGGCGCAGATACGCAGTATTTT
NA	many	TRBV29-1	TRBJ2-1	CSVEDRHSSEQFF	TGCAGCGTTGAAGACCGACACAGTAGTGAGCAGTTCTTC
NA	NA	TRBV19	TRBJ2-7	CASSIRTKAVDEQYF	TGTGCCAGTAGTATTCGTACAAAAGCGGTCGACGAGCAGTACTTC
NA	many	TRBV5-5	TRBJ2-3	CASSLARSTDTQYF	TGTGCCAGCAGCTTGGCCCGGAGCACAGATACGCAGTATTTT
TRBD1	NA	TRBV14	TRBJ2-2	CASSRQGVSNTGELFF	TGTGCCAGCAGTCGTCAGGGGGTATCGAACACCGGGGAGCTGTTTTTT
NA	NA	TRBV6-5	TRBJ2-3	CASSSAVQGLMDTQYF	TGTGCCAGCAGTTCAGCAGTACAGGGCCTAATGGATACGCAGTATTTT
NA	few	TRBV19	TRBJ2-5	CASSISLLETQYF	TGTGCCAGTAGTATATCCTTATTAGAGACCCAGTACTTC
NA	NA	TRBV28	TRBJ2-1	CASSKQGIPYNEQFF	TGTGCCAGCAGTAAGCAGGGCATCCCCTACAATGAGCAGTTCTTC
NA	few	TRBV20-1	TRBJ2-1	CSARFLEKQFF	TGCAGTGCTAGGTTTTTGGAAAAGCAGTTCTTC
TRBD1	NA	TRBV15	TRBJ1-5	CATSRDRSNRPQHF	TGTGCCACCAGCAGGGACAGGTCCAATCGGCCCCAGCATTTT
NA	few	TRBV10-3	TRBJ2-2	CAISMESTGELFF	TGTGCCATCAGTATGGAGTCGACCGGGGAGCTGTTTTTT
TRBD2	few	TRBV11-2	TRBJ2-1	CASSPPGLATYNEQFF	TGTGCCAGCAGCCCACCGGGACTAGCGACTTACAATGAGCAGTTCTTC
TRBD1	many	TRBV7-9	TRBJ2-7	CASGWTGGLYEQYF	TGTGCCAGCGGGTGGACAGGCGGGCTTTACGAGCAGTACTTC